These T cell receptor beta chains were read from a single sample in a study of OX40 agonist ivuxolimab in advanced cancers. Sequencing used immunoSEQ multiplex PCR; TCRdb keeps in-frame clones, though not all of them. The sample holds about 22,000 clones; about 83% are singletons and the top ten take about 55%. The input for sequencing was CD4+ or CD8+ T cells sorted from blood, taken in a trial of the OX40 agonist ivuxolimab. All receptors derive from an adult with an advanced solid tumor such as melanoma, head and neck, liver or kidney cancer. CDR3s include the opening cysteine and the closing phenylalanine or tryptophan. A D gene is named only where the DNA matches it firmly. Clone size is not always given. Where it is, it says once, few, many or a class for expanded clones.

j_call	clone_size	v_call	d_call	cdr3_nt	cdr3_aa
TRBJ2-2	-	TRBV4-1	-	TGCGCCAGCAGCCAAGATGGGCAGGGGGGAACCGGGGAGCTGTTTTTT	CASSQDGQGGTGELFF
TRBJ2-1	-	TRBV29-1	-	TGCAGCGTTTTCACCTCTTTACAGGTGAGCTCCTACAATGAGCAGTTCTTC	CSVFTSLQVSSYNEQFF
TRBJ1-4	-	TRBV4-1	TRBD1	TGCGCCAGCAGCCCCATCGGACAGGGAGGAGAAAAACTGTTTTTT	CASSPIGQGGEKLFF
TRBJ2-5	-	TRBV6-6	-	TGTGCCAGCAGTCCTGACCCCCCGGCCGGGACCCAGTACTTC	CASSPDPPAGTQYF
TRBJ2-3	once	TRBV11-2	TRBD1	TGTGCCAGCAGCCCCCAGACAGGGAAAAGCACAGATACGCAGTATTTT	CASSPQTGKSTDTQYF
TRBJ1-6	-	TRBV7-7	TRBD1	TGTGCTAGCAGCGCGGGGACAGGTTCACCCCTCCACTTT	CASSAGTGSPLHF
TRBJ1-1	few	TRBV14	-	TGTGCCAGCCGACAACCAGGGAACACTGAAGCTTTCTTT	CASRQPGNTEAFF
TRBJ1-1	-	TRBV28	-	TGTGCCAGCAGTGATTATCACAGGGAATCTGAAGCTTTCTTT	CASSDYHRESEAFF
TRBJ1-1	few	TRBV10-2	-	TGCGCCAGCAGTGAGTCGAATGGGGGCCGCACTGAAGCTTTCTTT	CASSESNGGRTEAFF
TRBJ2-7	-	TRBV9	-	TGTGCCAGCAGCCCACCAGCGGGGGACAGCTCCCCCTACGAGCAGTACTTC	CASSPPAGDSSPYEQYF
TRBJ2-7	-	TRBV19	TRBD1	TGTGCCAGTAGCACAGGGGTAGGAGAGCAGTACTTC	CASSTGVGEQYF
TRBJ2-2	-	TRBV2	TRBD1	TGTGCCAGGACAGGGCCTACGAACACCGGGGAGCTGTTTTTT	CARTGPTNTGELFF
TRBJ2-2	-	TRBV9	-	TGTGCCAGCAGCGTGGCCTATACCTCAAACACCGGGGAGCTGTTTTTT	CASSVAYTSNTGELFF
TRBJ2-1	-	TRBV19	-	TGTGCCAGTAGTATTGGGGACAATGAGCAGTTCTTC	CASSIGDNEQFF
TRBJ1-1	medium-sized	TRBV14	TRBD1	TGTGCCAGCAGCCAAGCCATCAGGGGGACTGAAGCTTTCTTT	CASSQAIRGTEAFF
TRBJ2-3	-	TRBV28	-	TGTGCCAGCACCAAAGGGGACGGGTACACAGATACGCAGTATTTT	CASTKGDGYTDTQYF
TRBJ1-6	few	TRBV4-1	-	TGCGCCAGCAGCCAAGATCAGATGAGCTCCTATAATTCACCCCTCCACTTT	CASSQDQMSSYNSPLHF
TRBJ2-2	-	TRBV18	-	TGTGCCAGCTCACCATCCTCCAGGGCGGACACCGGGGAGCTGTTTTTT	CASSPSSRADTGELFF
TRBJ2-5	-	TRBV30	-	TGTGCCTGGAATGGGGGCAACCAAGAGACCCAGTACTTC	CAWNGGNQETQYF
TRBJ1-4	-	TRBV28	-	TGTGCCAGCAGCCGCTACAGTGAAAAACTGTTTTTT	CASSRYSEKLFF